A selection of T cell receptor beta chains follows, all from one sample in a study of blood T cell repertoires in COVID-19. The method was immunoSEQ multiplex PCR; TCRdb's version includes in-frame clones alone and lacks a portion of them. Among under 300,000 clones, around 90% were seen once, and the ten largest hold 0.85% to 1%. The specimen was peripheral blood. Every receptor here comes from a woman aged 35 to 49 who had recovered from COVID-19. CDR3s include the opening cysteine and the closing phenylalanine or tryptophan. D genes are given only for firm matches. For some rows the clone size is stated as once, few or many, or as a class when expanded; others skip it.

v_gene: TRBV24-1
d_gene: TRBD1
abundance: -
j_gene: TRBJ1-2
CDR3nt: TGTGCCACCAGGCCAGGGGGCAACTATGGCTACACCTTC
CDR3aa: CATRPGGNYGYTF

v_gene: TRBV14
d_gene: -
abundance: -
j_gene: TRBJ1-2
CDR3nt: TGTGCCAGCAGCCCGGGACTCGTCTATGGCTACACCTTC
CDR3aa: CASSPGLVYGYTF

v_gene: TRBV5-6
d_gene: -
abundance: -
j_gene: TRBJ2-3
CDR3nt: TGTGCCAGCAGGCGGGACTTCAGCACAGATACGCAGTATTTT
CDR3aa: CASRRDFSTDTQYF

v_gene: TRBV24-1
d_gene: TRBD2
abundance: -
j_gene: TRBJ2-3
CDR3nt: TGTGCCACCAGTGACCAGACTAGCGGGAGCACAGATACGCAGTATTTT
CDR3aa: CATSDQTSGSTDTQYF

v_gene: TRBV10-3
d_gene: -
abundance: -
j_gene: TRBJ1-1
CDR3nt: TGTGCCATCAGTGAGTCCTCCGAGGGCAACACTGAAGCTTTCTTT
CDR3aa: CAISESSEGNTEAFF

v_gene: TRBV11-3
d_gene: -
abundance: few
j_gene: TRBJ1-1
CDR3nt: TGTGCCAGCAGCTTTCAGGGCGCTGAAGCTTTCTTT
CDR3aa: CASSFQGAEAFF

v_gene: TRBV5-1
d_gene: -
abundance: -
j_gene: TRBJ1-6
CDR3nt: TGCGCCAGCAGCTGGACGGGAGGGGGTGACAATTCACCCCTCCACTTT
CDR3aa: CASSWTGGGDNSPLHF

v_gene: TRBV5-1
d_gene: -
abundance: -
j_gene: TRBJ2-2
CDR3nt: TGCGCCAGCAGCTTGGGCGGAAACACCGGGGAGCTGTTTTTT
CDR3aa: CASSLGGNTGELFF

v_gene: TRBV5-3
d_gene: -
abundance: -
j_gene: TRBJ2-3
CDR3nt: TGTGCCAGAAGCTTTACACGGAGGGAGCCCACAGATACGCAGTATTTT
CDR3aa: CARSFTRREPTDTQYF

v_gene: TRBV28
d_gene: -
abundance: -
j_gene: TRBJ2-7
CDR3nt: TGTGCCAGCAGCCCCGGGATGTCAGACCTCGAGCAGTACTTC
CDR3aa: CASSPGMSDLEQYF

v_gene: TRBV5-1
d_gene: TRBD1
abundance: -
j_gene: TRBJ2-1
CDR3nt: TGCGCCAGCAGCCCGGGGACAGATTACAATGAGCAGTTCTTC
CDR3aa: CASSPGTDYNEQFF

v_gene: TRBV19
d_gene: TRBD1
abundance: -
j_gene: TRBJ1-6
CDR3nt: TGTGCCAGTAGTATTAGCGGGACAGGGGTGAATTCACCCCTCCACTTT
CDR3aa: CASSISGTGVNSPLHF

v_gene: TRBV28
d_gene: TRBD1
abundance: -
j_gene: TRBJ1-5
CDR3nt: TGTGCCAGCAGGCAGGGGGGCAATCAGCCCCAGCATTTT
CDR3aa: CASRQGGNQPQHF

v_gene: TRBV6-5
d_gene: -
abundance: -
j_gene: TRBJ2-7
CDR3nt: TGTGCCAGCAGGCCGGAGACCTACTCCTACGAGCAGTACTTC
CDR3aa: CASRPETYSYEQYF

v_gene: TRBV6-4
d_gene: TRBD2
abundance: -
j_gene: TRBJ2-7
CDR3nt: TGTGCCAGCAACGACGGACTAGCGTGCTCCTACGAGCAGTACTTC
CDR3aa: CASNDGLACSYEQYF

v_gene: TRBV7-6
d_gene: TRBD2
abundance: -
j_gene: TRBJ2-7
CDR3nt: TGTGCCAGCAGCTTAGTTTTAGCGGGGACCTACGAGCAGTACTTC
CDR3aa: CASSLVLAGTYEQYF

v_gene: TRBV19
d_gene: TRBD2
abundance: once
j_gene: TRBJ2-1
CDR3nt: TGTGCCAGCAAACCAAGCGGGAGCACCTACAATGAGCAGTTCTTC
CDR3aa: CASKPSGSTYNEQFF

v_gene: TRBV30
d_gene: -
abundance: -
j_gene: TRBJ2-7
CDR3nt: TGTGCCTGGAGTCTCGGGGTCTACGAGCAGTACTTC
CDR3aa: CAWSLGVYEQYF

v_gene: TRBV6-5
d_gene: -
abundance: once
j_gene: TRBJ2-3
CDR3nt: TGTGCCAGCAGACCCCCGCGGGGTGAGCAGTATTTT
CDR3aa: CASRPPRGEQYF

v_gene: TRBV12-5
d_gene: -
abundance: -
j_gene: TRBJ2-2
CDR3nt: TGTGCTAGTGCCCTGACGGAGGGATATGGGGAGCTGTTTTTT
CDR3aa: CASALTEGYGELFF

v_gene: TRBV5-1
d_gene: -
abundance: -
j_gene: TRBJ2-1
CDR3nt: TGCGCCAGCAACCCGACAGCCTCCTACAATGAGCAGTTCTTC
CDR3aa: CASNPTASYNEQFF

v_gene: TRBV5-1
d_gene: -
abundance: once
j_gene: TRBJ2-1
CDR3nt: TGCGCCAGCAGTCCCGCACCCTCGGCGACTAGCTCCTACAATGAGCAGTTCTTC
CDR3aa: CASSPAPSATSSYNEQFF

v_gene: TRBV25-1
d_gene: TRBD2
abundance: -
j_gene: TRBJ2-1
CDR3nt: TGTGCCAGCAGTGAAAGAGGTAGCGGGAGTAGCTACAATGAGCAGTTCTTC
CDR3aa: CASSERGSGSSYNEQFF

v_gene: TRBV4-1
d_gene: TRBD2
abundance: -
j_gene: TRBJ2-1
CDR3nt: TGCGCCAGCAGCCAAGTAGACTTAGCGGGGAATGAGCAGTTCTTC
CDR3aa: CASSQVDLAGNEQFF

v_gene: TRBV5-4
d_gene: TRBD1
abundance: -
j_gene: TRBJ2-1
CDR3nt: TGTGCCAGCAGCTCGACAGGGGAGCCCAATGAGCAGTTCTTC
CDR3aa: CASSSTGEPNEQFF

v_gene: TRBV2
d_gene: TRBD2
abundance: -
j_gene: TRBJ2-2
CDR3nt: TGTGCCAGCAGTGAAGGGGAGGGCCTTAGGTTTTTT
CDR3aa: CASSEGEGLRFF

v_gene: TRBV19
d_gene: TRBD1
abundance: -
j_gene: TRBJ2-2
CDR3nt: TGTGCCAGTGTCGGACAGGGGGCGTACACCGGGGAGCTGTTTTTT
CDR3aa: CASVGQGAYTGELFF

v_gene: TRBV6-6
d_gene: -
abundance: -
j_gene: TRBJ1-2
CDR3nt: TGTGCCAGCAGGCGATCTGATAGGCGGGGAGCTAACTATGGCTACACCTTC
CDR3aa: CASRRSDRRGANYGYTF

v_gene: TRBV9
d_gene: TRBD1
abundance: -
j_gene: TRBJ2-7
CDR3nt: TGTGCCAGCAGTCCGGGACAGGCCGCCTACGAGCAGTACTTC
CDR3aa: CASSPGQAAYEQYF

v_gene: TRBV5-4
d_gene: -
abundance: once
j_gene: TRBJ1-2
CDR3nt: TGTGCCAGCAGCTTGGTTGGAGGGAACTATGGCTACACCTTC
CDR3aa: CASSLVGGNYGYTF

v_gene: TRBV2
d_gene: TRBD2
abundance: -
j_gene: TRBJ2-1
CDR3nt: TGTGCCAGCAGTGAAGCGGCTAGCGGGAGATCGAGTGCATACAATGAGCAGTTCTTC
CDR3aa: CASSEAASGRSSAYNEQFF

v_gene: TRBV2
d_gene: -
abundance: once
j_gene: TRBJ2-3
CDR3nt: TGTGCCAGCAGTGTGCAGGGGCCTGAAGATACGCAGTATTTT
CDR3aa: CASSVQGPEDTQYF

v_gene: TRBV6-2/TRBV6-3
d_gene: -
abundance: -
j_gene: TRBJ2-7
CDR3nt: TGTGCCAGCAGCCACGGAGGGGGAGGGCCTTCCTACGAGCAGTACTTC
CDR3aa: CASSHGGGGPSYEQYF

v_gene: TRBV4-2
d_gene: TRBD1
abundance: -
j_gene: TRBJ1-3
CDR3nt: TGTGCCAGCAGCCAAGGGCGGACAGGAGTCACCTCTGGAAACACCATATATTTT
CDR3aa: CASSQGRTGVTSGNTIYF

v_gene: TRBV7-6
d_gene: TRBD2
abundance: -
j_gene: TRBJ2-2
CDR3nt: TGTGCCAGCAGTCAAAGCGGGGGAGTTTATCCCGGGGAGCTGTTTTTT
CDR3aa: CASSQSGGVYPGELFF

v_gene: TRBV5-4
d_gene: -
abundance: -
j_gene: TRBJ2-1
CDR3nt: TGTGCCAGCAGCTTGGACCCTAGCTCCTACAATGAGCAGTTCTTC
CDR3aa: CASSLDPSSYNEQFF

v_gene: TRBV2
d_gene: TRBD1
abundance: -
j_gene: TRBJ1-2
CDR3nt: TGTGCCACCCAGGGGGACATGGCCTATGGCTACACCTTC
CDR3aa: CATQGDMAYGYTF

v_gene: TRBV6-1
d_gene: -
abundance: few
j_gene: TRBJ1-5
CDR3nt: TGTGCCAGCAGTGACCAAACGGCGGGCAATCAGCCCCAGCATTTT
CDR3aa: CASSDQTAGNQPQHF

v_gene: TRBV27
d_gene: TRBD2
abundance: -
j_gene: TRBJ2-2
CDR3nt: TGTGCCAGCAGTTTATTGGGACTAGCGCTGAACACCGGGGAGCTGTTTTTT
CDR3aa: CASSLLGLALNTGELFF

v_gene: TRBV5-4
d_gene: -
abundance: -
j_gene: TRBJ2-1
CDR3nt: TGTGCCAGCAGCCCGTGGACGGGGATTGGGGCCTACAATGAGCAGTTCTTC
CDR3aa: CASSPWTGIGAYNEQFF

v_gene: TRBV11-3
d_gene: TRBD2
abundance: -
j_gene: TRBJ2-1
CDR3nt: TGTGCCAGCAGCTCCCGAATGCTAGCGGGACCTGACGATGAGCAGTTCTTC
CDR3aa: CASSSRMLAGPDDEQFF

v_gene: TRBV10-2
d_gene: -
abundance: -
j_gene: TRBJ1-6
CDR3nt: TGCGCCAGCAGTGAGTCGGGGGGGGCCTCACCCCTCCACTTT
CDR3aa: CASSESGGASPLHF

v_gene: TRBV5-5
d_gene: TRBD2
abundance: -
j_gene: TRBJ2-4
CDR3nt: TGTGCCAGTTCGGCTAGCGGGAGGAACATTCAGTACTTC
CDR3aa: CASSASGRNIQYF

v_gene: TRBV18
d_gene: -
abundance: -
j_gene: TRBJ1-2
CDR3nt: TGTGCCAGCTCACCGGAGGACAACTATGGCTACACCTTC
CDR3aa: CASSPEDNYGYTF

v_gene: TRBV11-2
d_gene: TRBD2
abundance: -
j_gene: TRBJ2-1
CDR3nt: TGTGCCAGCAGCCAGCTAGCGGAGAGCAATGAGCAGTTCTTC
CDR3aa: CASSQLAESNEQFF

v_gene: TRBV7-9
d_gene: -
abundance: -
j_gene: TRBJ2-7
CDR3nt: TGTGCCAGCAGCCCAGACTGGGGCGGCGAGCAGTACTTC
CDR3aa: CASSPDWGGEQYF

v_gene: TRBV18
d_gene: -
abundance: -
j_gene: TRBJ1-6
CDR3nt: TGTGCCAGCTCACCCCGGCAGGGTGGAAATTCACCCCTCCACTTT
CDR3aa: CASSPRQGGNSPLHF

v_gene: TRBV6-1
d_gene: TRBD1
abundance: -
j_gene: TRBJ2-1
CDR3nt: TGTGCCAGCAGTGAGACGCCTATCCGGGACAGGGGGCGCAATTTCAATGAGCAGTTCTTC
CDR3aa: CASSETPIRDRGRNFNEQFF

v_gene: TRBV2
d_gene: TRBD2
abundance: -
j_gene: TRBJ2-7
CDR3nt: TGTGCCAGCAGTGAAGGCGGGGGGAGCTCCTACGAGCAGTACTTC
CDR3aa: CASSEGGGSSYEQYF

v_gene: TRBV7-2
d_gene: TRBD2
abundance: -
j_gene: TRBJ2-7
CDR3nt: TGTGCCAGCAGCTTAGCGGTTAGCGGGCGATCCTACGAGCAGTACTTC
CDR3aa: CASSLAVSGRSYEQYF